Listed here are 30 T cell receptor beta chains from one sample, sequenced in a study of molecular identifiers for immune sequencing clone quantification. TCRdb recomputed calls from the PCR reads with MiXCR, one row per CDR3 protein. The profile shows 85,000 to 100,000 distinct CDR3 sequences, 24% of them singletons. The sequenced sample was naive CD8+ T cells from blood, with Jurkat cell RNA spiked in. Subset: FACS-sorted CD8+CD4-CCR7+CD45RA+ naive T cells. The receptor set was obtained from a human donor in good health. Some libraries in this study had Jurkat cell RNA spiked in.

The rearrangement uses TRBV29-1 and TRBJ2-7; D possibly corresponds to TRBD2 (7 bases). There are 12 residues in the CDR3. Germline CDR1 SQVTM, CDR2 ANQGSEA. V shed 6 bases and J shed 3 bases, with 12 bases lying between them. The CDR3 reads CSVRGGFYEQYF. The DNA for the CDR3 is TGCAGCGTGAGGGGGGGCTTCTACGAGCAGTACTTC.

This chain connects TRBV24-1 to TRBJ2-1; TRBD2 aligns across 10 bases. This CDR3 region has 17 residues. V lost 0 bases and J lost 5; bases outside the gene matches: 6. CDR1 and CDR2 (germline): KGHDR, SFDVKD. The CDR3 region is CATSDLPGTSVDNEQFF. The CDR3 DNA follows: TGTGCCACCAGTGATTTGCCCGGGACTAGCGTTGACAATGAGCAGTTCTTC.

This clonotype was counted a few times. A much larger clonotype is one base distant, so this may be a read error. CDR3 sequence: CASGEENNEQFF. DNA for the CDR3: TGTGCCAGCGGCGAGGAAAACAATGAGCAGTTCTTC. This chain links TRBV9 with TRBJ2-1; D unresolved. Trimming took 7 bases from V and 5 from J, leaving 10 bases between them. CDR3 length: 12 residues. CDR1 and CDR2 (germline): SGDLS, YYNGEE.

This clonotype was recorded a few times. This chain links TRBV28 with TRBJ2-1, with D unresolved. The length of the CDR3 is 14 residues. Germline lookup yields CDR1 MDHEN and CDR2 SYDVKM. The V gene lost 7 bases and the J gene lost 4 bases, with 14 bases spanning the gap. The CDR3 protein is CASTQVPPYNEQFF. The CDR3 bases are TGTGCCAGCACCCAGGTTCCCCCTTACAATGAGCAGTTCTTC.

In its sample, this clonotype was seen many times. The chain combines TRBV30 with TRBJ1-1, with a tentative D call TRBD1 (5 bases). Trimming took off 1 base at V and 0 bases at J, with 12 bases between the two ends. This CDR3 contains 15 residues. In germline, CDR1 is GTSNPN, CDR2 SVGIG (reference sequence). The CDR3 DNA reads TGTGCCTGGAGTGGGGGGGTGACATTGAACACTGAAGCTTTCTTT. Its protein product is CAWSGGVTLNTEAFF.

This clonotype has at least ten counts. The rearrangement uses TRBV27 and TRBJ1-6; no clear D. Trimming left V 3 bases short and J 10 bases short, with 10 bases between. Per germline, CDR1 MNHEY and CDR2 SMNVEV (reference sequence). The CDR3 is made up of 13 amino acids. DNA of the CDR3: TGTGCCAGCAGTTTCCCGTTTGGATCACCCCTCCACTTT. The encoded protein is CASSFPFGSPLHF.

This clonotype was observed a few times. The J gene is TRBJ2-5, the V gene TRBV6-5; a weak D match, TRBD2 (6 bases). Deletions cut 2 bases from V and 1 base from J, with 8 bases between. CDR1 MNHEY and CDR2 SVGAGI come from the germline V gene. The CDR3 is 14 residues long. The CDR3 DNA follows: TGTGCCAGCAGTTACCTGGGAGGCCAAGAGACCCAGTACTTC. Residues: CASSYLGGQETQYF.

Comment on this clonotype: Germline is not matched at one junction end, which may reflect a read error. The chain couples TRBV6-2 or TRBV6-3 to TRBJ2-3, with a possible D match to TRBD1 (5 bases). CDR3 length: 13 residues. Per the germline V gene, CDR1 is MNHEY and CDR2 is SVGEGT. CDR3 sequence (DNA): TGTGACAGCAGGACAAGTTGTCTAGATACGCAGTATTTT. Its translation: CDSRTSCLDTQYF.

This clonotype has ten or more counts. The rearrangement uses TRBV7-2 and TRBJ2-3; D ambiguous. Germline V CDR1 and CDR2: SGHTA, FQGNSA. This CDR3 comprises 15 residues. V was cut by 2 bases and J by 4 bases, with 13 bases left in between. The CDR3 loop is CASSLLMGRPDTQYF. CDR3 nucleotide sequence: TGTGCCAGCAGCTTACTTATGGGCCGCCCAGATACGCAGTATTTT.

This clonotype was counted a single time. This could be a read error, since a much larger clone is one nucleotide away. V and J are TRBV28 and TRBJ2-5; the match to TRBD2 covers 11 bases. V shed 6 bases, J shed 8 bases, and the junction held 8 bases outside the gene matches. The CDR3 spans 14 residues. CDR1 MDHEN and CDR2 SYDVKM come from the germline V gene. CDR3 protein: CASSPALAGATQYF. The CDR3 DNA reads as TGTGCCAGCAGCCCGGCACTAGCGGGAGCTACCCAGTACTTC.

This clonotype has ten or more counts. The chain links TRBV7-6 to TRBJ2-7; no definite D call. CDR1 SGHVS and CDR2 FNYEAQ come from the germline V gene. The V and J ends lost 1 base and 2 bases respectively, with 9 bases between them. The CDR3 has 14 amino acids. The DNA for the CDR3 is TGTGCCAGCAGCTTAGAGTCAGGAGCCTACGAGCAGTACTTC. It codes for CASSLESGAYEQYF.

This clonotype was seen a handful of times. The V gene is TRBV27, the J gene TRBJ2-7, with D hard to call. Germline assignment: CDR1 MNHEY and CDR2 SMNVEV (reference sequence). The CDR3 is 14 amino acids. The CDR3 bases are TGTGTCACCTCCTATCTGGGAAGTGGGTACGAGCAGTACTTC. It is translated as CVTSYLGSGYEQYF.

This clonotype was observed many times. The V call is TRBV10-3, the J call TRBJ2-3; D is possibly TRBD2 (5 bases). The CDR3 has 16 residues. Per the germline V gene, CDR1 is ENHRY and CDR2 is SYGVKD. The V and J ends lost 0 bases and 0 bases respectively, with 10 bases between them. The CDR3 DNA is TGTGCCATCAGTGAGTCGCGGGCTGACAGCACAGATACGCAGTATTTT. Its translation is CAISESRADSTDTQYF.

As concerns this clonotype: A read error may be the cause here, since a much bigger clone is one base away. In DNA form, the CDR3 reads TGTGACAGCAGTTCCATAGAGGGGTACGCAGATACGCAGTATTTT. Protein sequence: CDSSSIEGYADTQYF. The genes are TRBV27 and TRBJ2-3, with D possibly called TRBD1 or TRBD2 (5 bases each). The germline CDR1 and CDR2 sequences are MNHEY and SMNVEV (reference sequence). CDR3 length equals 15 residues.

This clonotype was detected ten times or more. The V and J genes are TRBV5-6 and TRBJ2-7, with TRBD2 as a possible D gene (6 bases). In germline, CDR1 is SGHDT, CDR2 YYEEEE. This CDR3 contains 15 residues. V dropped 1 base and J dropped 3 bases, with 14 bases sitting between them. The CDR3 DNA sequence: TGTGCCAGCAGCTTGTTAGCGGCCCCACTCTACGAGCAGTACTTC. Amino acid sequence: CASSLLAAPLYEQYF. The complete variable domain, with remaining parts taken from reference TRBV5-6 and TRBJ2-7, reads DAGVTQSPTHLIKTRGQQVTLRCSPKSGHDTVSWYQQALGQGPQFIFQYYEEEERQRGNFPDRFSGHQFPNYSSELNVNALLLGDSALYLCASSLLAAPLYEQYFGPGTRLTVT.

Notes on this clonotype: Mismatch with germline at one junction end may stem from a read error. The chain links TRBV7-3 to TRBJ2-1; the match to TRBD2 covers 8 bases. The CDR3 covers 18 residues. CDR1 and CDR2 from the germline V gene are SGHTA and FQGTGA. The CDR3 sequence: CASSSIPALAEGYNEQIF. The CDR3 coding sequence is TGTGCCAGCAGCTCTATACCGGCACTAGCGGAGGGCTACAATGAGCAGATCTTC.

This clonotype was recorded a few times. The chain recombines TRBV9 with TRBJ2-2, with 13 bases identical to TRBD2. V dropped 3 bases and J dropped 4; count of bases not matched to a gene: 6. In germline, CDR1 is SGDLS, CDR2 YYNGEE. The CDR3 spans 17 residues. CDR3 in DNA: TGTGCCAGCAGCGGGGGACTAGCGGGGAAATCCACCGGGGAGCTGTTTTTT. Protein sequence: CASSGGLAGKSTGELFF.

This clonotype was observed many times. The rearrangement uses TRBV2 and TRBJ1-1; possible D gene TRBD1, 6 bases. The CDR3 is made up of 16 amino acids. The V end lost 6 bases, the J end lost 0 bases, and 17 bases lay between the germline ends. The germline gives CDR1 SNHLY, CDR2 FYNNEI. The CDR3 nucleotides are TGTGCCAGCAGGGGGGCAGGGGCCAAACTGAACACTGAAGCTTTCTTT. This sequence encodes CASRGAGAKLNTEAFF.

Worth noting for this clonotype: This is likely a read error, given that the CDR3 carries no conserved phenylalanine or tryptophan at its end. The DNA is left out, because the CDR3 cannot be placed on it with certainty; the CDR3 is given as TCRdb lists it. V and J are TRBV7-3 and TRBJ1-1. Including both end residues, the CDR3 is 17 amino acids long. Germline lookup yields CDR1 SGHTA and CDR2 FQGTGA. This CDR3 reads CASSFPRPATLNTEAIY.

About this clonotype: This may be a read error: a much more frequent sequence differs by one nucleotide. This is likely a read error, given that the CDR3 carries no conserved phenylalanine or tryptophan at its end. The V and J genes are TRBV4-1 and TRBJ2-2; no clear D gene. The germline CDR1 and CDR2 sequences are MGHRA and YSYEKL. This CDR3 has 13 amino acids. V shed 0 bases and J shed 2 bases, with 1 base lying between them. CDR3 residues: CASSQDNTGELFL. Here the CDR3 DNA reads TGCGCCAGCAGCCAAGATAACACCGGGGAGCTGTTTCTT.

This clonotype was recorded at least ten times. The genes are TRBV6-5 and TRBJ2-5; 14 positions match TRBD2. V lost 5 bases and J lost 5; bases outside the gene matches: 10. Germline assignment: CDR1 MNHEY and CDR2 SVGAGI. This CDR3 region has 17 residues. Here the CDR3 reads CASSILSGLAGVETQYF. The CDR3 DNA is TGTGCCAGCAGTATCCTGTCGGGACTAGCGGGGGTGGAGACCCAGTACTTC.

This clonotype was observed at least ten times. The chain carries TRBV4-1 and TRBJ1-5; D not resolved. This CDR3 has 15 amino acids. Germline CDR1 is MGHRA and CDR2 is YSYEKL. Trimming pared 0 bases from V and 4 bases from J, leaving 10 bases between. The CDR3 sequence: CASSQDRAGNQPQHF. In DNA form, the CDR3 reads TGCGCCAGCAGCCAAGATAGGGCAGGTAATCAGCCCCAGCATTTT.

As concerns this clonotype: Given a much more abundant clone one base away, this may be a read error. The chain joins TRBV11-2 to TRBJ2-1; 10 bases agree with TRBD2. The junction had 6 bases not matched to a gene; V was cut back by 5 bases and J by 2 bases. The germline V gene has CDR1 SGHAT and CDR2 FQNNGV. The CDR3 covers 16 residues. The CDR3 nucleotides read TGTGCCAGCAGCCCCCCCCTAGCGGGGGCCTACAATGAGCAGTTCTTC. Its translation is CASSPPLAGAYNEQFF.

This clonotype came up many times. The V call is TRBV20-1, the J call TRBJ1-2; no clear D. This CDR3 is built from 15 residues. The V gene lost 0 bases and the J gene lost 0 bases, with 11 bases spanning the gap. Germline values: CDR1 DFQATT, CDR2 SNEGSKA (reference sequence). The CDR3 DNA is TGCAGTGCTAGAGATCGGGCAGTAGCTAACTATGGCTACACCTTC. Protein: CSARDRAVANYGYTF.

With regard to this clonotype: This may stem from a read error, because a much larger clone lies one nucleotide away. This chain links TRBV6-5 with TRBJ1-1, with TRBD1 as a possible D gene (6 bases). V lost 8 bases and J lost 4, with 17 bases in between. Germline CDR1 and CDR2: MNHEY and SVGAGI. This CDR3 region has 14 residues. The CDR3 DNA is TGTGCCAGCTCGTTCGGGGGCCGGAGCACTGAAGCTTTCTTT. Protein: CASSFGGRSTEAFF.

This clonotype was seen repeatedly, ten times or more. The chain joins TRBV29-1 to TRBJ2-7; D is unresolved. V shed 1 base and J shed 3 bases, with 13 bases lying between them. This CDR3 has 14 residues. Germline V CDR1 and CDR2: SQVTM, ANQGSEA. CDR3 protein: CSVEGAESNYEQYF. CDR3 DNA: TGCAGCGTTGAAGGGGCAGAAAGTAACTACGAGCAGTACTTC.

This clonotype was observed a single time. A read error is possible here, since a much larger clone lies one base away. The genes are TRBV6-1 and TRBJ2-3, with a possible D match to TRBD2 (5 bases). The germline gives CDR1 MNHNS, CDR2 SASEGT. This CDR3 comprises 14 residues. The CDR3 DNA reads TGTGCCAGCAGTGAAGGGTCTAGCACAGATACGCGGTATTTT. It codes for CASSEGSSTDTRYF.

This clonotype turned up a few times. The germline gene is not matched at one end of the junction; a read error may be the cause. This chain connects TRBV6-2 or TRBV6-3 to TRBJ1-1; D not certain. The CDR3 loop spans 13 amino acids. CDR1 and CDR2 (germline): MNHEY, SVGEGT. The CDR3 DNA follows: TGTGCCAGCACCCAAGTGGCAGCCACTGGAGCTTTCTTT. Protein product: CASTQVAATGAFF.

This clonotype was counted many times. This chain links TRBV4-1 with TRBJ1-5; D is perhaps TRBD1 (5 bases). The CDR3 has 14 amino acids. The V and J ends lost 5 bases and 2 bases respectively, with 10 bases between them. CDR1 is MGHRA, CDR2 YSYEKL, per germline. Here the CDR3 reads CASSGTGGNQPQHF. Written as DNA, the CDR3 is TGCGCCAGCAGCGGAACAGGCGGCAATCAGCCCCAGCATTTT.

In the case of this clonotype: At one end the junction does not follow the germline gene, possibly because of a read error. V and J are TRBV20-1 and TRBJ2-1; D tentatively reads TRBD1 or TRBD2 (5 bases each). CDR1 is DFQATT and CDR2 is SNEGSKA in the germline V gene (reference sequence). The CDR3 has 16 amino acids. The CDR3 DNA is TGCAGTGCTAGAAATTCCCGGGACGTGGACTGCAATGGGCAGTTCTTC. Translation gives CSARNSRDVDCNGQFF.